One sample yielded the 9 T cell receptor beta chains listed below, sequenced in a study of OX40 agonist ivuxolimab in advanced cancers. TCRdb's table, derived via immunoSEQ multiplex PCR, lists solely in-frame clones and lacks some. The data contain some 40,000 clones, roughly 80% of them singletons. The specimen comprised CD4+ or CD8+ T cells sorted from blood, sampled in a trial of the OX40 agonist ivuxolimab. All receptors come from an adult with an advanced solid tumor such as melanoma, head and neck, liver or kidney cancer.

The chain couples TRBV7-8 to TRBJ2-7; 13 nucleotides match TRBD2. The CDR3 consists of 14 residues. Germline V lookup: CDR1 SGHVS, CDR2 FQNEAQ. Trimming cost V 5 bases and J 3 bases; bases outside gene matches: 1. CDR3 loop: CASSRLAGGYEQYF. The CDR3 DNA reads TGTGCCAGCAGCAGACTAGCGGGAGGCTACGAGCAGTACTTC.

The chain employs TRBV7-9 and TRBJ2-2; the D is unclear. This CDR3 has 13 residues. Germline V gene sequence: CDR1 SEHNR, CDR2 FQNEAQ (reference sequence). V was pared by 5 bases and J by 11 bases, with 15 bases between. The CDR3, as DNA: TGTGCCAGCAGCGCCCGCGGAACTTCCGAGCTGTTTTTT. Translation: CASSARGTSELFF.

J is TRBJ2-1 and V is TRBV6-5, with D perhaps TRBD2 (7 bases). V dropped 0 bases and J dropped 6 bases, with 15 bases sitting between them. The CDR3 spans 16 residues. Germline-derived CDR1 and CDR2 are MNHEY and SVGAGI. The CDR3 nucleotides are TGTGCCAGCAGTTACTCGAGGGGGGGATCGCGCAATGAGCAGTTCTTC. Protein: CASSYSRGGSRNEQFF.

The J gene is TRBJ1-3, the V gene TRBV2, with D possibly matching TRBD1 (5 bases). Trimming cost V 10 bases and J 0 bases, with 10 bases left between them. There are 13 residues in the CDR3. Germline assignment: CDR1 SNHLY and CDR2 FYNNEI. The CDR3 region is CAIAGYSGNTIYF. The CDR3 coding sequence is TGTGCCATCGCAGGGTACTCTGGAAACACCATATATTTT.

The chain couples TRBV6-5 to TRBJ1-2; no definite D call. There are 14 residues in the CDR3. Trimming pared 5 bases from V and 6 bases from J, leaving 16 bases between. The germline CDR1 and CDR2 sequences are MNHEY and SVGAGI. CDR3 in DNA: TGTGCCAGCAGTACTACCTGGGATCGTGATGGCTACACCTTC. Translating it yields CASSTTWDRDGYTF.

In this sample, this clone turned up a few times. Different DNA sequences within this sample yield the same CDR3. This sequence joins TRBV7-8 and TRBJ2-3; D is ambiguous. CDR1 and CDR2 (germline): SGHVS, FQNEAQ. V was shortened by 1 base and J by 1 base, with 6 bases between the two germline ends. The CDR3 contains 14 residues. Here the CDR3 reads CASSLEVGTDTQYF. The CDR3, as DNA: TGTGCCAGCAGCTTAGAGGTCGGCACAGATACGCAGTATTTT.

The chain links TRBV5-8 to TRBJ2-7, with 12 bases lining up with TRBD2. Germline values: CDR1 SGHTS, CDR2 YDEGEE. Trimming took 4 bases from V and 0 from J; bases not matched to a gene: 5. CDR3 length equals 16 residues. CDR3 residues: CASSQLAGGLSYEQYF. The CDR3 DNA reads as TGTGCCAGCAGCCAGCTAGCGGGGGGGCTCTCCTACGAGCAGTACTTC.

This clone appeared a single time. V and J are TRBV6-5 and TRBJ1-2; D uncertain. CDR3 length equals 13 residues. V was clipped by 3 bases and J by 8 bases, with 13 bases between them. The germline CDR1 and CDR2 sequences are MNHEY and SVGAGI. The CDR3 nucleotides read TGTGCCAGCAGTTATGGGATTTATGGAGGCTACACCTTC. Translating it yields CASSYGIYGGYTF.

V and J are TRBV4-1 and TRBJ2-3, with 14 nucleotides matching TRBD2. Germline trimming cut 3 bases from V and 2 bases from J; bases unmatched to any gene: 10. The germline gives CDR1 MGHRA, CDR2 YSYEKL. The CDR3 spans 19 residues. This chain's CDR3 is CASSHLGTSGGSYTDTQYF. The CDR3 DNA reads as TGCGCCAGCAGCCATTTAGGGACTAGCGGGGGTTCTTACACAGATACGCAGTATTTT.